The 14 T cell receptor beta chains listed next were all sequenced from one sample in a study of siplizumab effects on memory and regulatory T cells. Produced via immunoSEQ multiplex PCR; TCRdb's table is partial and in-frame only. The sample has approximately 94,000 clones, approximately 92% seen once; the top ten hold 0.13% to 0.15%. Sequenced: CD4+ T cells sorted from blood. The receptors originated from a human donor in good health.

Here the CDR3 DNA reads TGTGCCAGCAGTTACGGTATTAATTCACCCCTCCACTTT. It is translated as CASSYGINSPLHF. The chain is built from TRBV6-6 and TRBJ1-6; D ambiguous. From germline, CDR1 is MNHNY and CDR2 SVGAGI (reference sequence). The CDR3 totals 13 residues. Between the trimmed V and J ends, which lost 2 bases and 6 bases, there was a span of 5 bases.

V usage is TRBV15 and J usage is TRBJ2-3; 9 nucleotides align to TRBD1. The CDR3 extends over 14 amino acids. Losses at the gene ends were 8 bases for V and 1 base for J; bases not matched to a gene: 4. Germline V CDR1 and CDR2: LNHNV, YYDKDF (reference sequence). The CDR3: CATQGDRGTDTQYF. As DNA, the CDR3 is TGTGCCACCCAGGGGGACAGGGGCACAGATACGCAGTATTTT. The full variable domain, with the rest looked up from reference TRBV15 and TRBJ2-3, is DAMVIQNPRYQVTQFGKPVTLSCSQTLNHNVMYWYQQKSSQAPKLLFHYYDKDFNNEADTPDNFQSRRPNTSFCFLDIRSPGLGDTAMYLCATQGDRGTDTQYFGPGTRLTVL.

Notes on this clone: It may be a read error: a sequence one base away is much more abundant. The chain combines TRBV18 with TRBJ2-3; D remains unclear. V dropped 5 bases and J dropped 0 bases, with 3 bases sitting between them. This CDR3 region has 12 residues. CDR1 and CDR2 from the germline V gene are KGHSH and LQKENI. CDR3 protein: CASSESTDTQYF. CDR3 in DNA: TGTGCCAGCTCAGAGAGCACAGATACGCAGTATTTT.

This rearrangement joins TRBV10-3 to TRBJ2-1, with D possibly being TRBD1 or TRBD2 (6 bases each). CDR3 length equals 15 residues. The germline V and J ends were trimmed by 4 bases and 4 bases, with 14 bases remaining between them. CDR1 and CDR2 from the germline V gene are ENHRY and SYGVKD. As DNA, the CDR3 is TGTGCCATCAGTGTTAGGGGGACTGGGTACAATGAGCAGTTCTTC. As protein: CAISVRGTGYNEQFF.

The chain carries TRBV4-3 and TRBJ2-1, with TRBD1 identical over 9 bases. CDR3 size: 17 residues. Germline V gene sequence: CDR1 LGHNA, CDR2 YSLEER. The trim removed 3 bases at V and 5 bases at J, leaving 11 bases unmatched. The CDR3 coding sequence is TGCGCCAGCAGCCACCTGGGCCGCCGGGACAGGGACAATGAGCAGTTCTTC. Protein sequence: CASSHLGRRDRDNEQFF.

This chain joins TRBV25-1 and TRBJ2-5, with 8 bases identical to TRBD1. Germline V CDR1 and CDR2: MGHDK, SYGVNS. This CDR3 comprises 13 residues. V lost 7 bases to trimming and J lost 5 bases; unmatched junction nucleotides: 6. The chain's CDR3 is CASTPDRAETQYF. In nucleotides, the CDR3 is TGTGCCAGCACCCCGGACAGGGCGGAGACCCAGTACTTC.

The chain employs TRBV30 and TRBJ2-5, with 10 nucleotides matching TRBD1. The CDR3 length is 16 residues. CDR1 GTSNPN and CDR2 SVGIG come from the germline V gene (reference sequence). The ends lost 4 bases at V and 9 bases at J; junction bases unmatched: 17. The CDR3 DNA is TGTGCCTGGAAAGAGGGAGCGACAGGGGGCGCGGGGTCCCAGTACTTC. Translating gives CAWKEGATGGAGSQYF.

The chain couples TRBV6-4 to TRBJ2-3, with 8 bases fitting TRBD2. The J segment lost 2 bases and the V segment lost 2 bases, leaving 3 bases of the junction unmatched. Germline CDR1 and CDR2: MRHNA and SNTAGT. CDR3 size: 15 residues. CDR3 sequence: CASSDTGGDTDTQYF. Here the CDR3 DNA reads TGTGCCAGCAGTGACACGGGGGGGGACACAGATACGCAGTATTTT.

The chain is built from TRBV4-1 and TRBJ1-5; a weak D match, TRBD1 (5 bases). This CDR3 has 15 residues. Per the germline V gene, CDR1 is MGHRA and CDR2 is YSYEKL. V was cut by 0 bases and J by 2 bases, with 8 bases left in between. Here the CDR3 DNA reads TGCGCCAGCAGCCAAGACAGGGTAGGCAATCAGCCCCAGCATTTT. Protein product: CASSQDRVGNQPQHF.

This rearrangement joins TRBV27 to TRBJ2-3; TRBD2 matches at 8 bases. The CDR3 has 15 amino acids. The J segment lost 0 bases and the V segment lost 3 bases, leaving 2 bases of the junction unmatched. Germline assignment: CDR1 MNHEY and CDR2 SMNVEV (reference sequence). This CDR3 is CASSFAGGSTDTQYF. CDR3 DNA: TGTGCCAGCAGTTTCGCGGGGGGCAGCACAGATACGCAGTATTTT.

This clone was counted once. J is TRBJ2-7 and V is TRBV9; possibly TRBD2 for D (5 bases). This CDR3 has 14 residues. V lost 0 bases and J 3 bases, leaving 10 bases between the germline ends. Germline loops: CDR1 SGDLS, CDR2 YYNGEE. CDR3 amino acids: CASSVDEGSYEQYF. The DNA for the CDR3 is TGTGCCAGCAGCGTAGATGAGGGAAGCTACGAGCAGTACTTC.

Written as DNA, the CDR3 is TGTGCCATCAGTGGGGCTAACTCTGGAAACACCATATATTTT. Its protein product is CAISGANSGNTIYF. The chain links TRBV10-3 to TRBJ1-3; D uncertain. V lost 4 bases, J lost 0 bases, and 7 bases lay in between. CDR3 size: 14 residues. Germline V gene sequence: CDR1 ENHRY, CDR2 SYGVKD.

The chain employs TRBV11-2 and TRBJ1-2; D uncertain. This CDR3 has 12 residues. Trimming pared 3 bases from V and 3 bases from J, leaving 5 bases between. The germline V gene encodes CDR1 SGHAT and CDR2 FQNNGV. The CDR3 reads CASSLRDYGYTF. The CDR3 DNA reads TGTGCCAGCAGCTTGAGGGACTATGGCTACACCTTC.

The chain employs TRBV12-5 and TRBJ1-6, with 9 nucleotides matching TRBD1. V gave up 5 bases and J gave up 7 bases; unmatched junction bases: 6. CDR3 length equals 15 residues. Germline CDR1 and CDR2: LGHNT and FRNRAP. Here the CDR3 DNA reads TGTGCTAGTGGTCCGTTAGACAGGGGGAATTCACCCCTCCACTTT. It yields the protein CASGPLDRGNSPLHF.